This T cell receptor (beta chain) was captured by sequencing in a study of identical twins. General study results and limits: Twins shared beta out-of-frame sequences in excess, but this excess was weaker. Researchers caution that invariant MAIT and iNKT cells could partly confound zero-insertion analyses.

The cDNA had a unique molecular identifier and a template-switch universal primer site. TCRdb re-called the 5' RACE reads through MiXCR, storing one row per CDR3 protein. The sample lists 700,000 to 950,000 distinct CDR3 sequences, over 9% occurring once. This clonotype came up a few times. As yet, its antigen is unknown. The junction departs from germline at one end; a sequencing error may be responsible. The V gene's germline CDR1 is DFQATT and CDR2 SNEGSKA (reference sequence). This CDR3 has 15 residues. The data also belong to a second study, concerning yellow fever vaccine responses in identical twins. That paper adds: Twins reportedly had a vaccine T cell response that seemed partly convergent, partly personalized.

The chain couples TRBV20-1 to TRBJ2-7; D is uncertain. This receptor was taken from a young woman in good health. The sample comprised PBMCs. Here the CDR3 DNA reads TGCAGTGCTCGACGACCCCCAGGCGTCTCCCACGAGCAGTACTTC. This translates into CSARRPPGVSHEQYF.